These 5 T cell receptor beta chains share one sample of origin, sequenced in a study of blood T cell repertoires in COVID-19. Assay: immunoSEQ multiplex PCR; the TCRdb copy retains only in-frame clones and omits some. Of around 76,000 clones listed, more than 80% are singletons. The sample consisted of peripheral blood. All receptors derive from a man at least 80 years old with acute or convalescent COVID-19.

This clone is categorized as medium-sized (0.01 to 0.1%). The chain combines TRBV3-1 (or the pseudogene TRBV3-2) with TRBJ2-3; weak D call: TRBD1 (5 bases). The CDR3 runs 14 residues. V lost 1 base, J lost 3 bases, and 8 bases lay in between. From germline, CDR1 is LGHDT and CDR2 YNNKEL (reference sequence). Here the CDR3 DNA reads TGTGCCAGCAGCCAAGGGCAGGGAACAGATACGCAGTATTTT. Translated, it gives CASSQGQGTDTQYF.

The chain joins TRBV30 to TRBJ1-4, with 7 bases aligning to TRBD1. V lost 0 bases to trimming and J lost 0 bases; unmatched junction nucleotides: 7. Germline CDR1 GTSNPN, CDR2 SVGIG (reference sequence). There are 17 residues in the CDR3. The CDR3 sequence: CAWSVGGSYSTNEKLFF. CDR3 coding DNA: TGTGCCTGGAGTGTAGGGGGCAGTTACTCAACTAATGAAAAACTGTTTTTT.

CDR3 DNA: TGTGCCACCCAACAGGGAAACTCCTACGAGCAGTACTTC. Its translation: CATQQGNSYEQYF. The chain carries TRBV6-5 and TRBJ2-7, with D tentatively TRBD1 (6 bases). In germline, CDR1 is MNHEY, CDR2 SVGAGI. Deletions cut 10 bases from V and 0 bases from J, with 13 bases between. CDR3 length: 13 residues.

This clone was recorded only once. The chain couples TRBV2 to TRBJ2-7, with 7 nucleotides matching TRBD1. This CDR3 region has 15 residues. Trimming at V came to 6 bases and at J to 2 bases, leaving 10 bases not matched to a gene. Germline assignment: CDR1 SNHLY and CDR2 FYNNEI. This chain's CDR3 is CASRTDRALPYEQYF. DNA of the CDR3: TGTGCCAGCAGGACCGACAGGGCCCTACCCTACGAGCAGTACTTC. The full variable domain, with the rest looked up from reference TRBV2 and TRBJ2-7, is EPEVTQTPSHQVTQMGQEVILRCVPISNHLYFYWYRQILGQKVEFLVSFYNNEISEKSEIFDDQFSVERPDGSNFTLKIRSTKLEDSAMYFCASRTDRALPYEQYFGPGTRLTVT.

The rearrangement joins TRBV20-1 to TRBJ2-5; D possibly corresponds to TRBD1 (6 bases). The germline V gene has CDR1 DFQATT and CDR2 SNEGSKA (reference sequence). V lost 3 bases and J lost 2, with 10 bases in between. The CDR3 covers 13 residues. The CDR3 protein is CSASPTGQETQYF. DNA for the CDR3: TGCAGTGCTAGTCCGACAGGACAAGAGACCCAGTACTTC.